Included here is one TCR beta chain sequence, with context. The antigen remains unidentified. The primer mix had 60 Vbeta and 13 Jbeta primers. Sequencing was performed with immunoSEQ multiplex PCR; in TCRdb, only in-frame clones are kept and a portion is missing. The repertoire holds some 140,000 clones, 60% to 85% seen once, with more than 0.95% in the top ten. Germline loops: CDR1 MNHNS, CDR2 SASEGT. The CDR3 has 15 amino acids. V lost 4 bases, J lost 7 bases, and 16 bases lay in between. This sample stems from a study of cytomegalovirus exposure and HLA in healthy donors. Study-wide results and caveats: Indistinguishable V segments, including TRBV6-2 and TRBV6-3, were excluded. Fewer N-insertions (relative to the 666-donor mean) were reportedly seen in an Asian-associated ancestry cluster in a later analysis.

The clonotype was recovered from a man aged 18 to 30 in good health and CMV-seronegative. The sample consisted of PBMCs. The chain couples TRBV6-1 to TRBJ1-4; the D is unclear. As DNA, the CDR3 is TGTGCCAGCAGTGGAGACCCGCATCGGGGTGAAAAACTGTTTTTT. Translating gives CASSGDPHRGEKLFF.